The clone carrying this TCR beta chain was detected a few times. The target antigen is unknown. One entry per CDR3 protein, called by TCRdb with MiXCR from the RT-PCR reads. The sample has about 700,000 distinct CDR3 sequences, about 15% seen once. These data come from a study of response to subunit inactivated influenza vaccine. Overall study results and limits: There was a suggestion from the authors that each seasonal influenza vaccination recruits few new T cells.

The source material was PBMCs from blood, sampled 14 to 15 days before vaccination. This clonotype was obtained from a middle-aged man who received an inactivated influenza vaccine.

Written as DNA, the CDR3 is TGTGCCATCCCGGGACAGGGAAACCCAGATACGCAGTATTTT. Translating it yields CAIPGQGNPDTQYF. The chain recombines TRBV7-9 with TRBJ2-3, with 9 bases aligning to TRBD1. The germline V gene has CDR1 SEHNR and CDR2 FQNEAQ (reference sequence). The CDR3 extends over 14 amino acids. The junction had 9 bases not matched to a gene; V was cut back by 10 bases and J by 4 bases.